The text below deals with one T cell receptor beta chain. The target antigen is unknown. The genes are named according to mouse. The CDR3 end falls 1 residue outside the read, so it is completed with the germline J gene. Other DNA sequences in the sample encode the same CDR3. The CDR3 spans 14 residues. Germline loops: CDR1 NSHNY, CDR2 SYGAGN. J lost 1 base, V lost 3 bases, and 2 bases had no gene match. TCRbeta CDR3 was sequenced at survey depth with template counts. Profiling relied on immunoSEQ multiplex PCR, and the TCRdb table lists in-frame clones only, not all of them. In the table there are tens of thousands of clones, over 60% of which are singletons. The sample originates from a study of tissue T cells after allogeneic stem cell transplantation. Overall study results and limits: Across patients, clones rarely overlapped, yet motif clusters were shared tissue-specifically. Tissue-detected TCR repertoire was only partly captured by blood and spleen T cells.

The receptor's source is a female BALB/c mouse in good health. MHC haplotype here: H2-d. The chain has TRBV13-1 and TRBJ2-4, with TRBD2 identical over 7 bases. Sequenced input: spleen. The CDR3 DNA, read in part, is TGTGCCAGCAGTGTAACTGGGGGTCAAAACACCTTGTAC. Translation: CASSVTGGQNTLY. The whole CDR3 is CASSVTGGQNTLYF.